This T cell receptor beta chain emerged from a study of CD8+ T cells in alopecia areata. From PBMCs, CD4+ and CD8+ T cells were sorted. The authors extracted RNA and reverse transcribed it into cDNA as the sequencing template. Profiling relied on immunoSEQ multiplex PCR, and the TCRdb table lists in-frame clones only, not all of them. The table includes about 150,000 clones, roughly 60% detected once. CDR3 length: 11 amino acids. Trimming removed 4 bases at V and 10 bases at J, with 9 bases between. Germline CDR1 is SGDLS and CDR2 is YYNGEE. As to this clone: Antigen specificity is unknown.

Study-wide findings and caveats: Against the mouse data, patients shared TCRs less clearly, possibly for HLA reasons. Normal scalp had lower clonality than lesional scalp, with alopecia totalis/universalis lesions showing this most strongly.

The source of this sequence is a human donor in good health. The chain has TRBV9 and TRBJ2-1; D gene uncertain. Sequencing was carried out using CD8+ T cells sorted from blood. DNA for the CDR3: TGTGCCAGCAGCACGACGACCGAGCAGTTCTTC. This codes for CASSTTTEQFF.